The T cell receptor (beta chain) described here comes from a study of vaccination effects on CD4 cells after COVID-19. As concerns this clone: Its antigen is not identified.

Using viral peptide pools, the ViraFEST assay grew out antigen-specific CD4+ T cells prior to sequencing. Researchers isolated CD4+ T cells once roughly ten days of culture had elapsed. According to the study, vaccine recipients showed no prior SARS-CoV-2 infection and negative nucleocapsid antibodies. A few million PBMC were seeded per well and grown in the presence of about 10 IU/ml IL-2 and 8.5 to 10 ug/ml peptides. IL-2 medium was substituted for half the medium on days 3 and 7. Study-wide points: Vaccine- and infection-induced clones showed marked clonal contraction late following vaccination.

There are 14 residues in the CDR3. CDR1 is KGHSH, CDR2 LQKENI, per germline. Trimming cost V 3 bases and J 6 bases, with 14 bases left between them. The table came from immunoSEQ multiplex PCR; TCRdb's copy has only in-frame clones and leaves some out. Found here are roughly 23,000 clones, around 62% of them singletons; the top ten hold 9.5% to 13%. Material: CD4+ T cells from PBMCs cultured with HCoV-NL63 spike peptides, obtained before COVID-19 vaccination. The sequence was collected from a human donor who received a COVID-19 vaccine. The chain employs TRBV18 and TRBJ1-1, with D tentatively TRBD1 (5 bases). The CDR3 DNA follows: TGTGCCAGCTCACCGGGACGGGAGGCGGCTGAAGCTTTCTTT. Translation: CASSPGREAAEAFF.